The clone carrying this TCR beta chain was seen once. The antigen is not known. The data belong to a study of lymphopenia after photon versus proton radiotherapy. Study findings and constraints: Post-nadir TCR diversity decline inversely tracked overall survival among those who died.

Measured with immunoSEQ multiplex PCR; TCRdb has only the in-frame clones, and not every one. The data show 42,000 or so clones, around 83% seen once. The starting material was peripheral blood, obtained from a patient treated with proton-based radiotherapy. This sequence originates from a woman between 65 and 79 years old with pancreatic cancer.

DNA of the CDR3: TGCGCCAGCAGCTTGGGAGGGGCGAACACCGGGGAGCTGTTTTTT. This codes for CASSLGGANTGELFF. J is TRBJ2-2 and V is TRBV5-1, with D possibly called TRBD1 or TRBD2 (5 bases each). Germline CDR1 and CDR2: SGHRS and YFSETQ. V was shortened by 0 bases and J by 0 bases, with 6 bases between the two germline ends. The CDR3 is 15 residues long.